This note documents a single T cell receptor (beta chain) sequence. The antigen is unknown. The record originates from a study of STAT3 mutations in large granular lymphocyte leukemia. Overall study findings and caveats: Every T-cell large granular lymphocyte leukemia patient had at least one immunodominant TCR beta clonotype.

CDR1 and CDR2 from the germline V gene are LNHNV and YYDKDF (reference sequence). The CDR3 extends over 14 amino acids. V gave up 4 bases and J gave up 0 bases, with 10 bases separating them. Profiling relied on immunoSEQ multiplex PCR, and the TCRdb table lists in-frame clones only, not all of them. The sample holds roughly 30,000 clones, roughly 80% seen once. The chain has TRBV15 and TRBJ2-7; tentative D call: TRBD1 (6 bases). Sequencing input: peripheral blood mononuclear cells. The receptor was isolated from a woman between 45 and 60 years old with T-cell large granular lymphocyte leukemia. Some clones in this sample may be carry-over from other donors' samples. This chain's CDR3 is CATSTRQDSYEQYF. The CDR3 DNA reads as TGTGCCACCAGCACTAGACAGGACTCCTACGAGCAGTACTTC.